Sequencing of this T cell receptor beta chain was carried out in a study of cytomegalovirus exposure and HLA in healthy donors. In the PCR, 60 Vbeta and 13 Jbeta primers were used. Only in-frame clones appear in the TCRdb table, and some are missing; sequencing was by immunoSEQ multiplex PCR. The profile covers about 170,000 clones, with 75% to 90% appearing a single time and 1% taken by the ten largest. The TCR sequence derives from a boy aged 2-15 years in good health and CMV-seronegative. Sequenced material: PBMCs.

The CDR3, as DNA: TGTGCCAGCTCACCTCAGGGGGCGTGGGAGCAGTACTTC. This codes for CASSPQGAWEQYF. The V call is TRBV18, the J call TRBJ2-7; 8 bases match TRBD1. J was trimmed by 7 bases and V by 3 bases; bases with no gene match: 5. Germline V lookup: CDR1 KGHSH, CDR2 LQKENI. The CDR3 consists of 13 residues.